This T cell receptor beta chain was observed in a study of T cells in localized non-small cell lung cancer. Sequenced by immunoSEQ multiplex PCR; TCRdb stores in-frame clones only, minus some. Among under 35,000 clones listed, roughly 87% were seen once. The CDR3 is 15 amino acids. J was trimmed by 0 bases and V by 4 bases; bases with no gene match: 4. Per the germline V gene, CDR1 is SGHTA and CDR2 is FQGNSA. A remark on this clone: Antigen specificity is unknown.

Overall study findings and caveats: Uninvolved adjacent lung showed higher T cell clonality than tumor.

The sample consisted of peripheral blood mononuclear cells, taken before any cancer treatment. The TCR was taken from a woman aged 35-70 years with stage III lung adenocarcinoma. The chain is built from TRBV7-2 and TRBJ2-5; TRBD2 matches at 8 bases. This chain's CDR3 is CASSSQRGYQETQYF. The CDR3 DNA reads as TGTGCCAGCAGCTCCCAGCGGGGGTACCAAGAGACCCAGTACTTC.